Included here is one T cell receptor (beta chain) sequence, with context. Its antigen is undetermined. The data were taken from a study of chemoradiotherapy in HPV16-positive cancers. Repertoires were sampled repeatedly during chemoradiotherapy. CDR1 and CDR2 (germline): MNHEY, SMNVEV (reference sequence). CDR3 length: 15 residues. Trimming pared 3 bases from V and 0 bases from J, leaving 8 bases between. The assay was immunoSEQ multiplex PCR, and TCRdb's table has in-frame clones only and misses some. The sample contains 20,000 to 30,000 clones, approximately 94% of which appear only once. Study results and limitations: In HPV16-positive patients, HPV-responsive T-cell expansion tracked better recurrence-free survival.

The chain combines TRBV27 with TRBJ2-2; tentative D call: TRBD1 (5 bases). The source of this sequence is a human donor with HPV-associated anogenital cancer. This specimen was acquired from a patient who underwent chemoradiotherapy. This CDR3 reads CASSFSGTNTGELFF. CDR3 DNA: TGTGCCAGCAGTTTCTCAGGGACGAACACCGGGGAGCTGTTTTTT.